This section outlines one TCR beta chain sequence together with its context. Its antigen is not identified. The data originate from a study of T cell responses to AZD1222 COVID-19 vaccine. The CDR3 length is 16 residues. Germline V gene data show CDR1 as SGHAT and CDR2 as FQDESV (reference sequence). V gave up 5 bases and J gave up 8 bases, with 21 bases separating them. TCRdb's copy holds only in-frame clones and misses some; the assay was immunoSEQ multiplex PCR. The sample consists of about 78,000 clones, roughly nine tenths of them appearing once. Points from the study as a whole: Donors were largely white British and mainly female; clonal diversity was possibly underestimated. Unmutated variant regions are reportedly targeted by nearly half of spike-specific TCRs.

The input for sequencing was peripheral blood, taken 28 days after the second AZD1222 dose. This chain connects TRBV11-1 to TRBJ1-4; D perhaps matches TRBD1 (5 bases). The source is an adult who received the AZD1222 COVID-19 vaccine. CDR3 loop: CASSPLRWGETEKLFF. CDR3 nucleotide sequence: TGTGCCAGCAGCCCCTTGCGATGGGGGGAAACCGAAAAACTGTTTTTT.